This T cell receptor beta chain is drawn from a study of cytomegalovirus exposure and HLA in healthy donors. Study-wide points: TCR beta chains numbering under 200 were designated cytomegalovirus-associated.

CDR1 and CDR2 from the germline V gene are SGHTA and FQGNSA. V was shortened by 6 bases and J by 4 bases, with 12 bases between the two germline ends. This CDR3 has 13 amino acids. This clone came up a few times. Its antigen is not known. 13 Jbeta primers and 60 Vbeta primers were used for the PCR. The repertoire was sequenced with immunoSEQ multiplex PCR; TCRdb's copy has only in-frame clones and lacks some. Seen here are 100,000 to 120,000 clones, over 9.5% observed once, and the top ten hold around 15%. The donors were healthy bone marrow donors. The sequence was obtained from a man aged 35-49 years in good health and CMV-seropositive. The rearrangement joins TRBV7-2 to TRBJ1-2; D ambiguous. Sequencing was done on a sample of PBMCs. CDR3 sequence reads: CASSPDGSYGYTF. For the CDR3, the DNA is TGTGCCAGCAGTCCCGATGGGAGCTATGGCTACACCTTC. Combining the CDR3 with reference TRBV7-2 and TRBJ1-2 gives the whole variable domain GAGVSQSPSNKVTEKGKDVELRCDPISGHTALYWYRQSLGQGLEFLIYFQGNSAPDKSGLPSDRFSAERTGGSVSTLTIQRTQQEDSAVYLCASSPDGSYGYTFGSGTRLTVV.